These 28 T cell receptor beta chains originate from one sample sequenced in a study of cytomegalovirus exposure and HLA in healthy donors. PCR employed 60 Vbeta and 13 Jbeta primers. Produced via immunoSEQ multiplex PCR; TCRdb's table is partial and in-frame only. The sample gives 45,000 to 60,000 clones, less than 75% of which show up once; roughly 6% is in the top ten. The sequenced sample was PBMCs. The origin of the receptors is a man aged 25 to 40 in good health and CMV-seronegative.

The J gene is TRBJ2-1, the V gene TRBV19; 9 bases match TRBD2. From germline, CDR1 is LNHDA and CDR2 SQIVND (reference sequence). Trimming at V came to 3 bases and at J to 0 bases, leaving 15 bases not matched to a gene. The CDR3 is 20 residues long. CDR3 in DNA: TGTGCCAGTAGTATGCTGCCAGCGGGAGGTCGCCTTTTCTCCTACAATGAGCAGTTCTTC. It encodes CASSMLPAGGRLFSYNEQFF.

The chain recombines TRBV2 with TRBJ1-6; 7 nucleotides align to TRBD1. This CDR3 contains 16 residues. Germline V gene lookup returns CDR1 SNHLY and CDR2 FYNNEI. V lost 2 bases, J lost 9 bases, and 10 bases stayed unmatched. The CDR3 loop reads CASSEPDRVVSSPLHF. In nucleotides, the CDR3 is TGTGCCAGCAGTGAACCCGACAGGGTAGTAAGTTCACCCCTCCACTTT.

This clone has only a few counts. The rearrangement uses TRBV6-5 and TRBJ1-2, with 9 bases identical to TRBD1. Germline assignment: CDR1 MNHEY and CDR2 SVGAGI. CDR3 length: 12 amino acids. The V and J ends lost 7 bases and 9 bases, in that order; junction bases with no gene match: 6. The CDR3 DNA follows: TGTGCCAGCACTCCGGGACAGGGAAGCTACACCTTC. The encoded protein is CASTPGQGSYTF.

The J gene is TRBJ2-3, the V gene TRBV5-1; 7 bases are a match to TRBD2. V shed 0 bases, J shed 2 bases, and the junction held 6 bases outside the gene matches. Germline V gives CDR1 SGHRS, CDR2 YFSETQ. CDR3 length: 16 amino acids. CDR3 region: CASSLDEREYTDTQYF. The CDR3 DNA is TGCGCCAGCAGCTTGGATGAGCGGGAATACACAGATACGCAGTATTTT.

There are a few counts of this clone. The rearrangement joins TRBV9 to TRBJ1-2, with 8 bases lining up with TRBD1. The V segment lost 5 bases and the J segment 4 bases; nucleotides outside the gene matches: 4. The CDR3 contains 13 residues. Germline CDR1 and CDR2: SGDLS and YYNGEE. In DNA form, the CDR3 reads TGTGCCAGCAGGGGACAGGTGCTCTATGGCTACACCTTC. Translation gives CASRGQVLYGYTF.

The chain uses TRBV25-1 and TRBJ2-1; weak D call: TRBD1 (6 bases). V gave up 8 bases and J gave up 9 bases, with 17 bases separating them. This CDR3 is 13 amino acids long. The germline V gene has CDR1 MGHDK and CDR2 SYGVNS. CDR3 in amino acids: CASDYRAGGEQFF. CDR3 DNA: TGTGCCAGCGACTACAGGGCTGGCGGTGAGCAGTTCTTC.

CDR3 residues: CASSQEAGVTYEQYF. CDR3 sequence (DNA): TGCGCCAGCAGCCAGGAGGCCGGGGTTACTTACGAGCAGTACTTC. The rearrangement links TRBV4-1 to TRBJ2-7; possible D gene TRBD2, 5 bases. Trimming took 3 bases from V and 4 from J, leaving 16 bases between them. CDR1 is MGHRA and CDR2 is YSYEKL in the germline V gene. This CDR3 has 15 amino acids.

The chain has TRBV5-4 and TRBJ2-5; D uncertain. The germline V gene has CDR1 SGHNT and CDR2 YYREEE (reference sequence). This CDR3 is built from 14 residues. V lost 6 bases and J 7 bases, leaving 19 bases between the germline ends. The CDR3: CASTTAPQDATQYF. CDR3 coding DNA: TGTGCCAGCACCACAGCCCCCCAGGATGCGACCCAGTACTTC.

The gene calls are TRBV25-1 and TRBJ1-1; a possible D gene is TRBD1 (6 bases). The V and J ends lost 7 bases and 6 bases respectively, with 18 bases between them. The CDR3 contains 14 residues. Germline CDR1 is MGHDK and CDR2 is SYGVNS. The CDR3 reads CASIGGPEAPEAFF. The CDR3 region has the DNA TGTGCCAGCATTGGGGGCCCCGAGGCCCCTGAAGCTTTCTTT. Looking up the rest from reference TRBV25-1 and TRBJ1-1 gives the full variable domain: EADIYQTPRYLVIGTGKKITLECSQTMGHDKMYWYQQDPGMELHLIHYSYGVNSTEKGDLSSESTVSRIRTEHFPLTLESARPSHTSQYLCASIGGPEAPEAFFGQGTRLTVV.

The CDR3 coding sequence is TGCGCCAGCAGCTTGGACCTAGCGGGAGCGGGGCAGTACTTC. Translated, it gives CASSLDLAGAGQYF. This chain connects TRBV5-1 to TRBJ2-7; 10 positions agree with TRBD2. The CDR3 consists of 14 residues. Trimming took 0 bases from V and 9 from J; bases not matched to a gene: 6. Germline lookup yields CDR1 SGHRS and CDR2 YFSETQ.

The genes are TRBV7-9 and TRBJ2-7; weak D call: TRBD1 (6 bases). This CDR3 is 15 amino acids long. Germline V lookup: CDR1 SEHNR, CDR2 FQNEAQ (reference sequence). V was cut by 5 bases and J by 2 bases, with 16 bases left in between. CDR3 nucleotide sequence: TGTGCCAGCAGCCGATCTCAGGGGACCACCTACGAGCAGTACTTC. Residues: CASSRSQGTTYEQYF. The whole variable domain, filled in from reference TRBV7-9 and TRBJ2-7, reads DTGVSQNPRHKITKRGQNVTFRCDPISEHNRLYWYRQTLGQGPEFLTYFQNEAQLEKSRLLSDRFSAERPKGSFSTLEIQRTEQGDSAMYLCASSRSQGTTYEQYFGPGTRLTVT.

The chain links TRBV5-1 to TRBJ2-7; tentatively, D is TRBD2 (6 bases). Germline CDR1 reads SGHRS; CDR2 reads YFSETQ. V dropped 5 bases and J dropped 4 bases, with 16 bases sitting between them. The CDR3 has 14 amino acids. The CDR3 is CASSSLGSGYEQYF. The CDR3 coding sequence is TGCGCCAGCAGTTCTCTGGGTAGCGGTTACGAGCAGTACTTC.

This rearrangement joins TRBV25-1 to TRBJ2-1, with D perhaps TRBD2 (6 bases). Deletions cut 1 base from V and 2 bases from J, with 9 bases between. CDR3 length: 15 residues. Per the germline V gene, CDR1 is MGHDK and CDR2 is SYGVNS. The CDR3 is CASSESGVPYNEQFF. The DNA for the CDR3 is TGTGCCAGCAGTGAATCGGGAGTTCCCTACAATGAGCAGTTCTTC.

The CDR3 protein is CASSYPHSYEQYF. The CDR3 nucleotides are TGTGCCAGCAGCTATCCACATTCCTACGAGCAGTACTTC. The chain carries TRBV5-4 and TRBJ2-7, with D hard to call. V gave up 3 bases and J gave up 1 base, with 8 bases separating them. The CDR3 has 13 residues. Germline V gene sequence: CDR1 SGHNT, CDR2 YYREEE (reference sequence).

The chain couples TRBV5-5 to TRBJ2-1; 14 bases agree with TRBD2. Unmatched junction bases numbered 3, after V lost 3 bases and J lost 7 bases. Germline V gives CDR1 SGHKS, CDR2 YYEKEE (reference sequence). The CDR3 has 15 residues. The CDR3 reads CASSWGLAGVNEQFF. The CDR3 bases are TGTGCCAGCAGCTGGGGACTAGCGGGAGTTAATGAGCAGTTCTTC.

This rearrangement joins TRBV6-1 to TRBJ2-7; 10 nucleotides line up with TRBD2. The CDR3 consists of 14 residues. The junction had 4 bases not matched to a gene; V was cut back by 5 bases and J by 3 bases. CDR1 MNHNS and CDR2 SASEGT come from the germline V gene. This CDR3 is CASSRTSGGYEQYF. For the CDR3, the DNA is TGTGCCAGCAGTAGGACTAGCGGAGGCTACGAGCAGTACTTC.

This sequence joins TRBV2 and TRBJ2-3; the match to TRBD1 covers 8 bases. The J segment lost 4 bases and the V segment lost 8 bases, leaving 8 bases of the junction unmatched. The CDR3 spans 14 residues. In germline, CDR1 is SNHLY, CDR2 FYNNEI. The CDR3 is CASQDRESPDTQYF. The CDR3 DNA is TGTGCCAGCCAGGACAGGGAATCTCCAGATACGCAGTATTTT.

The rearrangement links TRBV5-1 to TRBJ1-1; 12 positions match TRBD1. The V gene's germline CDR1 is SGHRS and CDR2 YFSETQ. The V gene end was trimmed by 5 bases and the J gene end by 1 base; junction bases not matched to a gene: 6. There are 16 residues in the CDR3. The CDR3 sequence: CASRRGDRGRNTEAFF. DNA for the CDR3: TGCGCCAGCAGAAGGGGGGACAGGGGGCGGAACACTGAAGCTTTCTTT.

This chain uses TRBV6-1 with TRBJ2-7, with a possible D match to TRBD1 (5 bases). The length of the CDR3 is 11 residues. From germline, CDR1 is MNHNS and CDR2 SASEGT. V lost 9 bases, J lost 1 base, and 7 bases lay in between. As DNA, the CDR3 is TGTGCCAGAGGGGATTCCTACGAGCAGTACTTC. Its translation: CARGDSYEQYF.

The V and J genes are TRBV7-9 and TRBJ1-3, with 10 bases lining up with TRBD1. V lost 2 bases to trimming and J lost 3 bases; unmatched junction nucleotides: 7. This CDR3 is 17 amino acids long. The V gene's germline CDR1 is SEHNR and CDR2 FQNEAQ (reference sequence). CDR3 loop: CASSLPSGQGVGNTIYF. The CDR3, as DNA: TGTGCCAGCAGCTTACCCTCCGGACAGGGGGTTGGAAACACCATATATTTT.

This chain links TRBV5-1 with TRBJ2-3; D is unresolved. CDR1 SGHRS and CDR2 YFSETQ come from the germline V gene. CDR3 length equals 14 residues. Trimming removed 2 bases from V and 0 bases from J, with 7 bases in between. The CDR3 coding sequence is TGCGCCAGCAGCTTCATCGGGAGCACAGATACGCAGTATTTT. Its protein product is CASSFIGSTDTQYF. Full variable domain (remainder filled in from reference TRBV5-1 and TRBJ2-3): KAGVTQTPRYLIKTRGQQVTLSCSPISGHRSVSWYQQTPGQGLQFLFEYFSETQRNKGNFPGRFSGRQFSNSRSEMNVSTLELGDSALYLCASSFIGSTDTQYFGPGTRLTVL.

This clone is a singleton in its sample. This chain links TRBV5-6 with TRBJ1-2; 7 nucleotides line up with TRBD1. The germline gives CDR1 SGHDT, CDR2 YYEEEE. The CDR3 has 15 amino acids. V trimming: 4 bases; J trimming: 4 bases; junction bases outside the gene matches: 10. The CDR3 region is CASSPRQGISYGYTF. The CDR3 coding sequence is TGTGCCAGCAGCCCCCGACAGGGAATTTCCTATGGCTACACCTTC.

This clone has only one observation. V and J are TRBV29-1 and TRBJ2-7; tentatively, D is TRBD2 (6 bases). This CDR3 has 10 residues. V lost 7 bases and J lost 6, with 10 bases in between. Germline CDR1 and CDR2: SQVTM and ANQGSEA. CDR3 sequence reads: CSAGEVEQYF. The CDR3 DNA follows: TGCAGCGCCGGGGAGGTCGAGCAGTACTTC.

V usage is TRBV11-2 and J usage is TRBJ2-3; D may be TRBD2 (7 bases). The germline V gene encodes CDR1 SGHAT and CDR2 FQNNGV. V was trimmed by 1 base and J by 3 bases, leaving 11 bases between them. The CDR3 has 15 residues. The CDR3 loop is CASSLGGGGTDTQYF. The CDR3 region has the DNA TGTGCCAGCAGCTTAGGGGGAGGGGGAACAGATACGCAGTATTTT.

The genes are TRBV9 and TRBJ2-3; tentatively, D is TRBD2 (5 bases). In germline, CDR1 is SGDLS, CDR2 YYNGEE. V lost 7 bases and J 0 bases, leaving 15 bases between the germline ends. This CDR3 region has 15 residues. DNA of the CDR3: TGTGCCAGCGCACGCGGGCTAGCTAGCACAGATACGCAGTATTTT. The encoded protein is CASARGLASTDTQYF.

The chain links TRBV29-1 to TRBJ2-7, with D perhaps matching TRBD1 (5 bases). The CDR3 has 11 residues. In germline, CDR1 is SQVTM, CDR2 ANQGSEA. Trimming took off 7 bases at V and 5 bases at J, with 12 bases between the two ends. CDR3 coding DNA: TGCAGCGGCCGAGAAGGGGACGAGCAGTACTTC. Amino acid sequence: CSGREGDEQYF.

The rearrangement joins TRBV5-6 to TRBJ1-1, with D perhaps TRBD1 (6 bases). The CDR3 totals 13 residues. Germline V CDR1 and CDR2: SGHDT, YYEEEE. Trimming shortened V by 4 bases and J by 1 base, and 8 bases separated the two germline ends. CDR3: CASSLTGNTEAFF. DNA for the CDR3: TGTGCCAGCAGCCTGACAGGGAACACTGAAGCTTTCTTT.

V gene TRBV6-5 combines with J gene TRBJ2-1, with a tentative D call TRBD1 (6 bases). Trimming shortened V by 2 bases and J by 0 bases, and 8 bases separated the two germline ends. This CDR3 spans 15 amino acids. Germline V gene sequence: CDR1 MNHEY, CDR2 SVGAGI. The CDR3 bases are TGTGCCAGCAGTTACAGGGACATCTCCTACAATGAGCAGTTCTTC. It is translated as CASSYRDISYNEQFF.